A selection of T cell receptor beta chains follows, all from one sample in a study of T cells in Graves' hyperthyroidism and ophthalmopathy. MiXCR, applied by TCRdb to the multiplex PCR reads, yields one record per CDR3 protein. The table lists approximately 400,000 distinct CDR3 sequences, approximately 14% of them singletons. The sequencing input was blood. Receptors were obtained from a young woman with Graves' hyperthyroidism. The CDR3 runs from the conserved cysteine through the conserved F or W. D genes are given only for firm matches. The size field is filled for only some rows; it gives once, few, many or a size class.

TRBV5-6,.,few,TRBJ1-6,TGTGCCAGCAGCTTGGATGACCGGGTCGCGCCCCTCCACTTT,CASSLDDRVAPLHF
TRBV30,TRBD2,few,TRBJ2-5,TGTGCCTGGAGCGGTGGGCTAGCGGGGGAGACCCAGTACTTC,CAWSGGLAGETQYF
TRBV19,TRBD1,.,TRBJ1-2,TGTGCCAGCTTATTACCGGGACAGGGGGTGGAAGGCTGCACCTTC,CASLLPGQGVEGCTF
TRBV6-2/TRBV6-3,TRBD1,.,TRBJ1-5,TGTGCCAGCAGGCGGGACAGTTCGTATCAGCCCCAGCATTTT,CASRRDSSYQPQHF
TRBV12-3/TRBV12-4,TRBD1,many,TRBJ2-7,TGTGCCAGCAGGGGGACAGGGTTCCACGAGCAGTACTTC,CASRGTGFHEQYF
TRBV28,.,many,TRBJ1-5,TGTGCCAGCAGGTCTTTACTCGTCCCTTCCGGGAGGGGGCCCCAGCATTTT,CASRSLLVPSGRGPQHF
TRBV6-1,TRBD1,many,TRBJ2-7,TGTGCCAGCCTCAACTTTGGACAGGGGGTCGTCGAGCAGTACTTC,CASLNFGQGVVEQYF
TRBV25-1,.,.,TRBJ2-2,TGTGCCAGCAGTGAATCTCCAGGGGGGACCGGGGAGCTGTTTTTT,CASSESPGGTGELFF
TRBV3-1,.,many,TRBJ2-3,TGTGCCAGCAGCCAAGATCCAACAGGATTTTGGACAGATACGCAGTATTTT,CASSQDPTGFWTDTQYF
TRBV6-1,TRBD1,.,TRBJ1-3,TGTGCCAGCAGGGACAGGGCTGACACCATATATTTT,CASRDRADTIYF
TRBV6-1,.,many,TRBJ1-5,TGTGCCAGCAGTGAAACGGGGGCGAGCAATCAGCCCCAGCATTTT,CASSETGASNQPQHF
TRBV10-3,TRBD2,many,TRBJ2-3,TGTGCCTCCGGGGGGGATACGCAGTATTTT,CASGGDTQYF
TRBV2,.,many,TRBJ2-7,TGTGCCAGCAGTGAAGGAGGGGCCTCGTCCTACGAGCAGTACTTC,CASSEGGASSYEQYF
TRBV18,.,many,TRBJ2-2,TGTGCCAGCTCACCACCGGAAGGACCGAACACCGGGGAGCTGTTTTTT,CASSPPEGPNTGELFF
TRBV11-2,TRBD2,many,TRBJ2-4,TGTGCCAGCAGCTCCTCTAGCGGGGGGGCAAACATTCAGTACTTC,CASSSSSGGANIQYF
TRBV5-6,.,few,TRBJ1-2,TGTGCCAGCAGCTTGGGGGGCCCGTCCACCTTC,CASSLGGPSTF
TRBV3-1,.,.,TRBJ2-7,TGTGCCAGCAGCCAAGAGTCTGGCTTCGCGACCCCGGGGGAGCAGTACTTC,CASSQESGFATPGEQYF
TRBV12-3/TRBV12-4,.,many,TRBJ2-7,TGTGCCAGCAGCACTAAGCGGTACGAGCAGTACTTC,CASSTKRYEQYF
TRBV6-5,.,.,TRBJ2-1,TGTGCCAGCAGTTACTCGATTCCGGGGGCCGATGAGCAGTTCTTC,CASSYSIPGADEQFF
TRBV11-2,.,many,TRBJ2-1,TGTGCCAGCAGCTTAGTGAGCTCCTACAATGAGCAGTTCTTC,CASSLVSSYNEQFF
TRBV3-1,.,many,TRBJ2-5,TGTGCCAGCAGCCAAACTGGGGGAAAAGAGACCCAGTACTTC,CASSQTGGKETQYF
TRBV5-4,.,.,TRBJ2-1,TGTGCCAGCAGCTTCGGGCAGGGAAACAATGAGCAGTTCTTC,CASSFGQGNNEQFF
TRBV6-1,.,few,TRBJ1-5,TGTGCCAGCAGGCCCCACAAACAGGGAAGTCAGCCCCAGCATTTT,CASRPHKQGSQPQHF
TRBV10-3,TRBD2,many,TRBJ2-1,TGTGCCATCAGTGGAACCAAAGCGGGAGGGACCCACGGTGAGCAGTTCTTC,CAISGTKAGGTHGEQFF
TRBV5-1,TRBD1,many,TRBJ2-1,TGCGCCAGCACCGGACAGGGTGCGCCCTACAATGAGCAGTTCTTC,CASTGQGAPYNEQFF
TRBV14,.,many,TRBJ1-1,TGTGCCAGCAGCCAACTTTGGCGGCATGAAGCTTTCTTT,CASSQLWRHEAFF
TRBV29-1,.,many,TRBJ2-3,TGCAGCGTTGATATGGGCCGGGCGCAGTATTTT,CSVDMGRAQYF
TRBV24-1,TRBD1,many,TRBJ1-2,TGTGCCACCAGTACACAGGGGTATGGCTACACCTTC,CATSTQGYGYTF
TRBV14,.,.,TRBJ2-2,TGTGCCAGCAGCCAAGTCGACGGGAGAAACACCGGGGAGCTGTTTTTT,CASSQVDGRNTGELFF
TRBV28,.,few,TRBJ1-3,TGTGCCAGCAGCCGTGGGAGCTCTGGAAACACCATATATTTT,CASSRGSSGNTIYF
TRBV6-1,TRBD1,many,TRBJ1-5,TGTGCCAGCGCAGACAGGGGGCGAGAACAGCCCCAGCATTTT,CASADRGREQPQHF